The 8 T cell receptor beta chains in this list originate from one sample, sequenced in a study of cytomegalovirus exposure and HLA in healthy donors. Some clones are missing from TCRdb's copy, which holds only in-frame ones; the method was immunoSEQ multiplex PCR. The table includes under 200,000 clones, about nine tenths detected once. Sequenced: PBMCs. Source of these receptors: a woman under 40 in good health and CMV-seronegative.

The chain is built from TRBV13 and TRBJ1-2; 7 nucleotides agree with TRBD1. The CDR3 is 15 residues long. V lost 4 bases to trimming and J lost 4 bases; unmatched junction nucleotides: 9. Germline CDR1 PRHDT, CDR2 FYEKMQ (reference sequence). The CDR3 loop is CASSSEGAWSYGYTF. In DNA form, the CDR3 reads TGTGCCAGCAGCTCGGAGGGGGCGTGGAGCTATGGCTACACCTTC.

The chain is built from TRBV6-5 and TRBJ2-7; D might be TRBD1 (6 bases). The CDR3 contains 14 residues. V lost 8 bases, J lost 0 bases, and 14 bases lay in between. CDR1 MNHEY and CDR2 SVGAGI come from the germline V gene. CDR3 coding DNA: TGTGCCAGCCGTTCCCCGGGACACTCCTACGAGCAGTACTTC. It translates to CASRSPGHSYEQYF.

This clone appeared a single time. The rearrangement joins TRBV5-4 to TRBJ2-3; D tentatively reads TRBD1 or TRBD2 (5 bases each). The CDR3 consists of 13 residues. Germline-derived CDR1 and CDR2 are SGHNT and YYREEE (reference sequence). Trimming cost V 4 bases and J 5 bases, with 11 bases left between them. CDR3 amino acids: CASSLSGRDTQYF. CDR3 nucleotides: TGTGCCAGCAGCCTATCAGGGAGAGATACGCAGTATTTT.

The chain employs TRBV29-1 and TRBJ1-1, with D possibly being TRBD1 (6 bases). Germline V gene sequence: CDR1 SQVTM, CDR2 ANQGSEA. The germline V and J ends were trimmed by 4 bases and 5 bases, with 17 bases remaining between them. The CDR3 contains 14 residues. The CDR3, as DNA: TGCAGCGTTGTTGGGGGGGGCGCGGATACTGAAGCTTTCTTT. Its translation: CSVVGGGADTEAFF.

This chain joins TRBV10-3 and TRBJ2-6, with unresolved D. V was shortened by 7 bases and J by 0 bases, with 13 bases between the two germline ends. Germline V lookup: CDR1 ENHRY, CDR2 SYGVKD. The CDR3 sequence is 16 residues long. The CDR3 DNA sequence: TGTGCCATCAATGTGGGCACCCTCTCTGGGGCCAACGTCCTGACTTTC. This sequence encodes CAINVGTLSGANVLTF.

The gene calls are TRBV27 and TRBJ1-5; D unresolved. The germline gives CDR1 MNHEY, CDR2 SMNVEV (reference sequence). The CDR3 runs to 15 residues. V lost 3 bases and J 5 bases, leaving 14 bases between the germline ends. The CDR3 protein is CASSFSDGRYQPQHF. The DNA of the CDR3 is TGTGCCAGCAGTTTCTCGGACGGCAGGTATCAGCCCCAGCATTTT.

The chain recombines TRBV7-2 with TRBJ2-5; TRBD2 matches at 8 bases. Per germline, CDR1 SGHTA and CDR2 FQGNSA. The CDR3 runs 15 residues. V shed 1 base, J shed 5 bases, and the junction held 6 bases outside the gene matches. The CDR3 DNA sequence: TGTGCCAGCAGCTTAGTAGCGGGAACAGTGGAGACCCAGTACTTC. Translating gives CASSLVAGTVETQYF.

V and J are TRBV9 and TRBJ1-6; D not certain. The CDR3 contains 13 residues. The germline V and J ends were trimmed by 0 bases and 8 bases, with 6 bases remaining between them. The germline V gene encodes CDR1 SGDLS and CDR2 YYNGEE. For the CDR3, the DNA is TGTGCCAGCAGCGTAGAGGAAGATTCACCCCTCCACTTT. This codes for CASSVEEDSPLHF.